This is a list of T cell receptor beta chains from one sample in a study of CD8+ T cells in alopecia areata. Only in-frame clones appear in the TCRdb table, and some are missing; sequencing was by immunoSEQ multiplex PCR. The sample holds about 200,000 clones, 64% seen once. The sequencing used CD4+ T cells sorted from blood, collected at week 4, from a patient treated with tofacitinib. These receptors were obtained from a human donor with alopecia areata. Each CDR3 is given with its conserved first and last residue. A D gene is named only where the DNA matches it firmly. Not all rows give a size; the values are once, few, many and, for expanded clones, a class.

d_gene,j_gene,v_gene,abundance,CDR3nt,CDR3aa
-,TRBJ2-3,TRBV4-3,once,TGCGCCAGCAGCGCGTCGACAGATACGCAGTATTTT,CASSASTDTQYF
-,TRBJ2-7,TRBV14,few,TGTGCCAGCAGCCAAGGACGGGGCCTCTACGAGCAGTACTTC,CASSQGRGLYEQYF
-,TRBJ2-1,TRBV30,-,TGTGCCTGGGGACTTTTTTATGAGCAGTTCTTC,CAWGLFYEQFF
-,TRBJ2-5,TRBV29-1,-,TGCAGCGTTCGGGCGGCAGAGGCCCAGTACTTC,CSVRAAEAQYF
-,TRBJ1-5,TRBV20-1,few,TGCAGTGCGGTCCGGTCAGGGCCCCAGCATTTT,CSAVRSGPQHF
-,TRBJ1-5,TRBV9,-,TGTGCCAGCAGCGTAGAGGAGGGACAGCCCCAGCATTTT,CASSVEEGQPQHF
-,TRBJ1-2,TRBV30,-,TGTGCCTGGACCCGAGGTGGGGGTAGCTATGGCTACACCTTC,CAWTRGGGSYGYTF
-,TRBJ2-5,TRBV2,-,TGTGCCAGCGCTCTGGGGGGCACAGAGGAGACCCAGTACTTC,CASALGGTEETQYF
-,TRBJ1-2,TRBV30,once,TGTGCCGTTGGCCCAGACTATGGCTACACCTTC,CAVGPDYGYTF
TRBD1,TRBJ2-7,TRBV29-1,few,TGCAGCGTTGAGGTAACAGGGGGCTCCTACGAGCAGTACTTC,CSVEVTGGSYEQYF
-,TRBJ2-2,TRBV30,few,TGTGCCTGGGGGTTGGCCGGGGAGCTGTTTTTT,CAWGLAGELFF
-,TRBJ2-1,TRBV30,-,TGTGCCTGGAGTCGGGACACAGGCAATGAGCAGTTCTTC,CAWSRDTGNEQFF
-,TRBJ2-7,TRBV2,-,TGTGCCAGCAGTCAACGACGGGCCCTAGGCAGCGACGAGCAGTACTTC,CASSQRRALGSDEQYF
TRBD1,TRBJ2-7,TRBV30,-,TGTGCCTGGCGAGGTTCAGGGGGAGAGCAGTACTTC,CAWRGSGGEQYF
-,TRBJ1-5,TRBV19,-,TGTGCCAGTAGTGAAGGACGGGGTAGCAATCAGCCCCAGCATTTT,CASSEGRGSNQPQHF
-,TRBJ1-5,TRBV2,few,TGTGCCAGCAGTGCCAGGGCCAGCAATCAGCCCCAGCATTTT,CASSARASNQPQHF
TRBD1,TRBJ1-2,TRBV30,-,TGTGCCCGGACAGGGGATGGCTACACCTTC,CARTGDGYTF
TRBD1,TRBJ2-7,TRBV5-1,-,TGCGCCAGCAGCTTGGATGGTTCGGACAGGGTCTTCTACGAGCAGTACTTC,CASSLDGSDRVFYEQYF
TRBD2,TRBJ2-1,TRBV29-1,few,TGCAGCGTTGACAGCGGGGGCCAAAAGCAGTTCTTC,CSVDSGGQKQFF
-,TRBJ1-1,TRBV6-5,few,TGTGCCAGCAGTTACCAGAACACTGAAGCTTTCTTT,CASSYQNTEAFF